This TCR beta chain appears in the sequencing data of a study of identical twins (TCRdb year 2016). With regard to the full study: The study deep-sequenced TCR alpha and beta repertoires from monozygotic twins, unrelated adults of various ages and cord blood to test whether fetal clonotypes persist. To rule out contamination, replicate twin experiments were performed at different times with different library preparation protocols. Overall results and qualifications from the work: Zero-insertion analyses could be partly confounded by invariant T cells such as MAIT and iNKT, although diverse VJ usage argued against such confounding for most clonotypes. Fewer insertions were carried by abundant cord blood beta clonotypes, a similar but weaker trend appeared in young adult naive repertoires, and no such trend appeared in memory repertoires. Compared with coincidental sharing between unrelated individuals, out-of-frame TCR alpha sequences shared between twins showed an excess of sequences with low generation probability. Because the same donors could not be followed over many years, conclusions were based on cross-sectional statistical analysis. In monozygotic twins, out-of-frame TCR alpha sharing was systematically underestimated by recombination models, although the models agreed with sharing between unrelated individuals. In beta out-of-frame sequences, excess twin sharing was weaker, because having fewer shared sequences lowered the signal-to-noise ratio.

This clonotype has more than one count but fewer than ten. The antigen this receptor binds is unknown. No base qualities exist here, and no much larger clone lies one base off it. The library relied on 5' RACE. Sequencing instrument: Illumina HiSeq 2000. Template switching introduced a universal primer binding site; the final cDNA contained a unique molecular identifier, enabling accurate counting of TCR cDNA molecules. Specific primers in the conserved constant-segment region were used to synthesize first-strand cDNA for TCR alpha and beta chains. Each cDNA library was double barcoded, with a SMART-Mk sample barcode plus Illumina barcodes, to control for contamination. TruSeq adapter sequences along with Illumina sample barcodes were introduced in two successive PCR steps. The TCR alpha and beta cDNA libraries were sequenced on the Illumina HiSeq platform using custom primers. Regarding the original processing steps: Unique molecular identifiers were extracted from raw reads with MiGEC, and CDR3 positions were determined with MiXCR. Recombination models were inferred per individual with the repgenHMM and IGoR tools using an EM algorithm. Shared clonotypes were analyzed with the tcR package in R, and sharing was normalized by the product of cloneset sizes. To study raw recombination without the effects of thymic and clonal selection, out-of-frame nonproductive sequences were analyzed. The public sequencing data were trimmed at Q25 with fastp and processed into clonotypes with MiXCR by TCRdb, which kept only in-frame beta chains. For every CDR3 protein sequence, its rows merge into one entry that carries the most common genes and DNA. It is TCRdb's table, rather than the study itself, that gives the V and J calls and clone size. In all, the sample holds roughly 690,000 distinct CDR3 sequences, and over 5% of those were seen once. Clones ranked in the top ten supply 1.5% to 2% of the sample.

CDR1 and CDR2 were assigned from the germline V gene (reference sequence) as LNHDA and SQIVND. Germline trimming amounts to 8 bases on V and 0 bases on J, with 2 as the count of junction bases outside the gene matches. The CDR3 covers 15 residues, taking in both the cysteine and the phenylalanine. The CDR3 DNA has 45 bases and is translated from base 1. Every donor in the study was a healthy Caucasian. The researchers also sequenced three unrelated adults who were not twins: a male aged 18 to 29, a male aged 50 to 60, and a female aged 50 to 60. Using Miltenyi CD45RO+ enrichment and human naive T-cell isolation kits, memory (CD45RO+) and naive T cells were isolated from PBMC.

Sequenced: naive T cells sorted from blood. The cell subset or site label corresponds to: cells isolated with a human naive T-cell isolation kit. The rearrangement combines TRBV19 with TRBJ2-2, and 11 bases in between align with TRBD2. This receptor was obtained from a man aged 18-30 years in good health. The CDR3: CASEGLAANTGELFF. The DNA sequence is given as TGTGCCAGTGAGGGACTAGCGGCGAACACCGGGGAGCTGTTTTTT.